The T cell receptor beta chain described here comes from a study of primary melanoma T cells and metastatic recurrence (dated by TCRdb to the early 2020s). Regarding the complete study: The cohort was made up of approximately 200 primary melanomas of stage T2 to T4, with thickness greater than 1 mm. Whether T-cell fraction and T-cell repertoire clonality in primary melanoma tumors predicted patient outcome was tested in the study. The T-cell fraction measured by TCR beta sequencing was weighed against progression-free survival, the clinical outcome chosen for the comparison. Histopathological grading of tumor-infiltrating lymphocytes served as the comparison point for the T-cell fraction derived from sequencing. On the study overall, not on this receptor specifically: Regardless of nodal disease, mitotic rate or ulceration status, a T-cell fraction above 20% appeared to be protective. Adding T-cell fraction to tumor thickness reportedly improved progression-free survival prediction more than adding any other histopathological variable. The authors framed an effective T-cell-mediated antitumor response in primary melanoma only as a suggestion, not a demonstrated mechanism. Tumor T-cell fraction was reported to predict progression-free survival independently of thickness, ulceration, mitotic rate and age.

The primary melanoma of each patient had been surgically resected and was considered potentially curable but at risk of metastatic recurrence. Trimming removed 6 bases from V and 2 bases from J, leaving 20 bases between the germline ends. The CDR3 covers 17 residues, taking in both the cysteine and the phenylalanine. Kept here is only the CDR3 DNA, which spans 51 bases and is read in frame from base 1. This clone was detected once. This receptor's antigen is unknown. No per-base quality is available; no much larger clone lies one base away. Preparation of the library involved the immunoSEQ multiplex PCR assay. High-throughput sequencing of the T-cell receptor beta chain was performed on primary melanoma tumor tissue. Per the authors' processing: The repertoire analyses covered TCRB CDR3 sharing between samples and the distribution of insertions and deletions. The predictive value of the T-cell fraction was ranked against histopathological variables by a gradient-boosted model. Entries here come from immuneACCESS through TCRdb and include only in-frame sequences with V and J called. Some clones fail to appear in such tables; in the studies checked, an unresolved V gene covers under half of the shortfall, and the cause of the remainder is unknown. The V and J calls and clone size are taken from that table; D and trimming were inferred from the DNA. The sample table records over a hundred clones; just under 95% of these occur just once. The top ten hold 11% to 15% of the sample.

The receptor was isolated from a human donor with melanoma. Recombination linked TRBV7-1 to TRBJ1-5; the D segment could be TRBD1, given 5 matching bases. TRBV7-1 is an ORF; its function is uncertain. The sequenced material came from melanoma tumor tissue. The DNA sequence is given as TGTGCCAGCAGTGGTGGGGCCAGGCAGAGGGGCAATCAGCCCCAGCATTTT. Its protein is CASSGGARQRGNQPQHF.